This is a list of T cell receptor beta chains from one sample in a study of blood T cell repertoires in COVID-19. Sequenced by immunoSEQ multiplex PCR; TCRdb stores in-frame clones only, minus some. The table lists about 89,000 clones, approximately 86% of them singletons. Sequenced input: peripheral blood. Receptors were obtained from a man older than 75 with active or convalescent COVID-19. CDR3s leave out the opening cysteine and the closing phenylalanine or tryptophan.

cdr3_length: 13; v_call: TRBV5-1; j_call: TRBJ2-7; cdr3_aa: ASSLANQGPYEQY
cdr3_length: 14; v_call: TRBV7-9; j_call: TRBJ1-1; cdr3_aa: ASSLYRDRGSTEAF
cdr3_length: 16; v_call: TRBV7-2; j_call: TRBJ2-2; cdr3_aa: ASSLAPTSGVFAGELF
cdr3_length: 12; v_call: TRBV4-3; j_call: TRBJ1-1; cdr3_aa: ASSQETSAGRAF
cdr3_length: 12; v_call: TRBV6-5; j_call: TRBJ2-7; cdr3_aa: ASSKGQQSDEQY
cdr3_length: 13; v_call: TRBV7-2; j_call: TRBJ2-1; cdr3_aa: ASSPGTGRHNEQF
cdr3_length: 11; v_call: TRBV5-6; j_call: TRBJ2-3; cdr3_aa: ASSRAGLDTQY
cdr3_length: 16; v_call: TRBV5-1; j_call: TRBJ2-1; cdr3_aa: ASSLPGLAGGPRNEQF
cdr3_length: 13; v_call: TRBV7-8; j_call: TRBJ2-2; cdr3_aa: ASSPLGQPTGELF
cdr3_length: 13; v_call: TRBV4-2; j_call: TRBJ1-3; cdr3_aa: ASSQEGGAGNTIY
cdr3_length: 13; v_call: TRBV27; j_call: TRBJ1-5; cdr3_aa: ASSPGGKGNQPQH
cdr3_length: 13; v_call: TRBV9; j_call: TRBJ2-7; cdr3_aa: ASSVETGSSYEQY
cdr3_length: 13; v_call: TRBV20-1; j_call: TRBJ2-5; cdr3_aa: SASGVRGMSETQY
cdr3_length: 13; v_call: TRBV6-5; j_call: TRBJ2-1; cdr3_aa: ASTMTSGRMNEQF
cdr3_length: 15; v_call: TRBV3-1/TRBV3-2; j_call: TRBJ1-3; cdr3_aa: ASSPLSTGGPGNTIY
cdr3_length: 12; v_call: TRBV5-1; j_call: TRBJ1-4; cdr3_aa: ASSSGQMGEKLF
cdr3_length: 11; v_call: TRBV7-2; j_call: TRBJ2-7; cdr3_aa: ASSPRAGYEQY
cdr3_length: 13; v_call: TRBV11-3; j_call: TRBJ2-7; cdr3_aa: ASSLRAGGPNEQY
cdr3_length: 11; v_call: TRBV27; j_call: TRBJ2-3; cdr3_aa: ASSLSIYYTQY
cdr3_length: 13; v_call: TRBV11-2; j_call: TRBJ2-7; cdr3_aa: ASSYTGTSGGEQY
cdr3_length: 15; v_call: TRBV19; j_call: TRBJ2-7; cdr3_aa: ASSRGASGRATYEQY
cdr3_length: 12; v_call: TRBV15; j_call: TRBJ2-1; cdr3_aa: ATSRDGTSDEQF
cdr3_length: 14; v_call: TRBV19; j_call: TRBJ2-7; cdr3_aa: ASSPHGRGGFYEQY
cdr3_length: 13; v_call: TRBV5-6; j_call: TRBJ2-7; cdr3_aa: ASSWVAGGPYEQY
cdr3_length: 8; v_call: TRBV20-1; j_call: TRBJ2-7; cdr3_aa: SAIGGEQY
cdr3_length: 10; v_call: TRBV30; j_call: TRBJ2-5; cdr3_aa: AWEGGTETQY
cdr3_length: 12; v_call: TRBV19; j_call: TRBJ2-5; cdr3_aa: ASTRTGGSGTQY
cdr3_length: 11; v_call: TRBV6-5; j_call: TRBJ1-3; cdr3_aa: ASTEGQRNTIY
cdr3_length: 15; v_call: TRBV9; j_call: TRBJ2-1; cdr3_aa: ASSVEPGGSSYNEQF
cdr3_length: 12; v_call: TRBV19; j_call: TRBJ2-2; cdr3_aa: ASSRDRGTGELF
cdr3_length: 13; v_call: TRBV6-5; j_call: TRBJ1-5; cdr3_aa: ASSYSSELSQPQH
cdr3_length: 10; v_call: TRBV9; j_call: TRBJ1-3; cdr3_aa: ASMGTGNTIY
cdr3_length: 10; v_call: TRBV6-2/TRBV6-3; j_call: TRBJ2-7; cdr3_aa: ASSQGSYEQY
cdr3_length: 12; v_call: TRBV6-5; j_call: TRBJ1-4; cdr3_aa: ASSLQGTYEKLF
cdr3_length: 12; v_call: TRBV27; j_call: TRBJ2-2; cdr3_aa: ASSGSYNTGELF
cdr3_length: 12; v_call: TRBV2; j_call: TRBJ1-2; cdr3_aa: ASSGGSLSYGYT
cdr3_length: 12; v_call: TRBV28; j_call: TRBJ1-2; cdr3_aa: ASSLSTGNYGYT
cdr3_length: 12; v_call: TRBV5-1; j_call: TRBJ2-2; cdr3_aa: ASSPDRGAGELF
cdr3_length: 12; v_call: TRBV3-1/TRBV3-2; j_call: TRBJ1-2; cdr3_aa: ASSQDTLTGGYT
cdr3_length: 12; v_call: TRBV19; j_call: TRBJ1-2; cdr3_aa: ASSSSQGRYGYT
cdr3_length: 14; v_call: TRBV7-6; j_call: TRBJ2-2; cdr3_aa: ASSLARAGDLGELF
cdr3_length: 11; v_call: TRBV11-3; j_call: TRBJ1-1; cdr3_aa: ASSNTGSTEAF
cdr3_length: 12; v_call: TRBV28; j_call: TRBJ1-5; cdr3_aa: ASSPPGAYQPQH
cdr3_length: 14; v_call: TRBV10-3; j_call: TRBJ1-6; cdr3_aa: AISESWRGHNSPLH
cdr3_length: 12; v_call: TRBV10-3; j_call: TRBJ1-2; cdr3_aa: AISELSGAYGYT
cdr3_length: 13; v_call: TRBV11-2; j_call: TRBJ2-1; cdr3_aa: ASRNPSGRTNEQF
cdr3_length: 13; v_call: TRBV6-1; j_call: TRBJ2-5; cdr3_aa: ASSESPTYSETQY
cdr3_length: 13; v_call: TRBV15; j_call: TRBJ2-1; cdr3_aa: ATSRKGTSGRSEF
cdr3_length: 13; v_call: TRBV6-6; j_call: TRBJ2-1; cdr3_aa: ASSYSLSSYNEQF
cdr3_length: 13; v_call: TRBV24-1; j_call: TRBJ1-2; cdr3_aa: ATSDPGTGRNGYT
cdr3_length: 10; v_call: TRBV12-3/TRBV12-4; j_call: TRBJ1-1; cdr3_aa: ASSLGSSEAF